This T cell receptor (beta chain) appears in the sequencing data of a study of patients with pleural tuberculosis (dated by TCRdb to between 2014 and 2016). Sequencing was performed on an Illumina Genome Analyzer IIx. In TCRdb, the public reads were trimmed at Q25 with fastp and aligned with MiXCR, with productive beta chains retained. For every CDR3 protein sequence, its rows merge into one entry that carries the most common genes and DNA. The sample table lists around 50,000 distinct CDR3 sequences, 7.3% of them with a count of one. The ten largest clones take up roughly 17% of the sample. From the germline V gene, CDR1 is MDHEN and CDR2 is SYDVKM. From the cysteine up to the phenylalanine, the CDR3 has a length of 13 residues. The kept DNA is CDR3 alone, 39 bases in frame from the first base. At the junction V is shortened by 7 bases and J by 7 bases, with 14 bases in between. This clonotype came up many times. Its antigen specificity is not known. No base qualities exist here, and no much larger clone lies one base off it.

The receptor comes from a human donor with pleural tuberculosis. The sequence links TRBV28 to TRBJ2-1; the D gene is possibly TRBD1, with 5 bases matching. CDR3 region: CASKTQGINEQFF. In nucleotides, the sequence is TGTGCCAGCAAAACGCAGGGAATAAATGAGCAGTTCTTC.